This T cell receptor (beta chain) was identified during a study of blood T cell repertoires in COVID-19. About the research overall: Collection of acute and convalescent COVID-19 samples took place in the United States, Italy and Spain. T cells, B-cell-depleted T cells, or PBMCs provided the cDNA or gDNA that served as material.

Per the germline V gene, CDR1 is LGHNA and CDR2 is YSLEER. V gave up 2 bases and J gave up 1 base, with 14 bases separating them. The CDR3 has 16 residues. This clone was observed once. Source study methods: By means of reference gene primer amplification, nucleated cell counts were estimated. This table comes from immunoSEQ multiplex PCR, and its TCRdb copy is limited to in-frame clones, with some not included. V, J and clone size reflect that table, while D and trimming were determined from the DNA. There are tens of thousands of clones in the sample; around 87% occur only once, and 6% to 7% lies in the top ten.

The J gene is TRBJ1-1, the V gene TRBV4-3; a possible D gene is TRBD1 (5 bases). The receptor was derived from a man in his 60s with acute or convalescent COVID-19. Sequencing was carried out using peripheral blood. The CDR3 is CASSQFYLQGNTEAFF. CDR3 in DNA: TGCGCCAGCAGCCAATTCTACCTCCAGGGGAACACTGAAGCTTTCTTT.